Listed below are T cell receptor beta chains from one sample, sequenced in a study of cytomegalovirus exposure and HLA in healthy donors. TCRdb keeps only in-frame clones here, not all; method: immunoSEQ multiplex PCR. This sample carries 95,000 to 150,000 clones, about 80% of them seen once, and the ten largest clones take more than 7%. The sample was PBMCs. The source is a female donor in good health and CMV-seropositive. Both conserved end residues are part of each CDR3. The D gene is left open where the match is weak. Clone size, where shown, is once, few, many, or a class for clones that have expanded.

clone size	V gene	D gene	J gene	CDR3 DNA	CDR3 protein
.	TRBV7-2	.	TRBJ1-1	TGTGCCAGCAGCTTAGGACAGGTGAACACTGAAGCTTTCTTT	CASSLGQVNTEAFF
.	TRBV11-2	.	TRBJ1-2	TGTGCCAGCAGCCCGTCAGGGGAGGGGTCGAGCGGCTACACCTTC	CASSPSGEGSSGYTF
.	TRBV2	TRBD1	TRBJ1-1	TGTGCCAGCGCCCCGGACAGGGAAGCTTTCTTT	CASAPDREAFF
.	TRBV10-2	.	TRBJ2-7	TGCGCCAGTAGGGACACTAGCTCCTACGAGCAGTACTTC	CASRDTSSYEQYF
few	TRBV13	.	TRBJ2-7	TGTGCCAGCAGCTTAGATAACTACGAGCAGTACTTC	CASSLDNYEQYF
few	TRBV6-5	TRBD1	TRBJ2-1	TGTGCCAGCAGCCAGGACAGGGACGGGCAGTTCTTC	CASSQDRDGQFF
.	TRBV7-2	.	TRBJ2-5	TGTGCCAGCAGCTCCGAAACCGTAGAGGAGACCCAGTACTTC	CASSSETVEETQYF
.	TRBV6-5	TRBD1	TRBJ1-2	TGTGCCAGCAGCTTACAGGGGGTGGGTGGCTACACCTTC	CASSLQGVGGYTF
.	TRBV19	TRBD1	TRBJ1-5	TGTGCCAGTAGTATAGCCCTAACCGGGACAGGGAATGTACCTCAGCCCCAGCATTTT	CASSIALTGTGNVPQPQHF
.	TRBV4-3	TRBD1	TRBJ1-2	TGCGCCAGCAGCCAATTGACAGGGCTCTATGGCTACACCTTC	CASSQLTGLYGYTF
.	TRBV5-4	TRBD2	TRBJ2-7	TGTGCCAGCAGCCCGCCGGGACTAGGGAGCGTCGAGCAGTACTTC	CASSPPGLGSVEQYF
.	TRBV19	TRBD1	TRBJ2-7	TGTGCCAGTAGTATAATGGGGGACAGGCTGGCCTCCTACGAGCAGTACTTC	CASSIMGDRLASYEQYF
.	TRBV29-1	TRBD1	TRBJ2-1	TGCAGCGCCGCCCCGGCGGCAGGGGGCCTCGAGCAGTTCTTC	CSAAPAAGGLEQFF
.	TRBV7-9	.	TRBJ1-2	TGTGCCAGCAGCTTAGCCCCCAGGGCGGATAGCTATGGCTACACCTTC	CASSLAPRADSYGYTF
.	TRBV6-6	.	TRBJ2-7	TGTGCCAGCAGTTACTACGAGGCCAGCTACGAGCAGTACTTC	CASSYYEASYEQYF
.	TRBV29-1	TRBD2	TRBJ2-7	TGCAGCGTTGATGGGGTCGGTACCGGGACTAGCGTCTACGAGCAGTACTTC	CSVDGVGTGTSVYEQYF
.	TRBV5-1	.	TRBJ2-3	TGCGCCAGCAGCCGCCGCGATAGCACAGATACGCAGTATTTT	CASSRRDSTDTQYF
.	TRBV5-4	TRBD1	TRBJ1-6	TGTGCCAGCAGACTGGACAGGGTTGATAATTCACCCCTCCACTTT	CASRLDRVDNSPLHF
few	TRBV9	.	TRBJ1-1	TGTGCCAGCAGCGTTGGAGGCACCTTGGTCACTGAAGCTTTCTTT	CASSVGGTLVTEAFF
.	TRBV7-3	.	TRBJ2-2	TGTGCCAGCAGCCCCATGAGTTCAGGCCCCGGGGAGCTGTTTTTT	CASSPMSSGPGELFF
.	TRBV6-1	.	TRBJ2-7	TGTGCCAGCAGTGAAGGGATACTATACGAGCAGTACTTC	CASSEGILYEQYF
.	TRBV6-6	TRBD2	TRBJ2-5	TGTGCCAGCAGTTACGGGGGAGGGGAGACCCAGTACTTC	CASSYGGGETQYF
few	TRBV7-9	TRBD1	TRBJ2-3	TGTGCCAGCAGTTACATTGTGGGGACAGGGGGCGATACGCAGTATTTT	CASSYIVGTGGDTQYF
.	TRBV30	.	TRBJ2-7	TGTGCCTGGAGAAGGGGGTCCTCCTACGAGCAGTACTTC	CAWRRGSSYEQYF
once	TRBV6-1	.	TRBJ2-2	TGTGCCAGCAGTGGGTACCGCGGACAGTCCACCGGGGAGCTGTTTTTT	CASSGYRGQSTGELFF
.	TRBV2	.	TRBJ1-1	TGTGCCAGAAGACAGACAACTCGTACTGAAGCTTTCTTT	CARRQTTRTEAFF
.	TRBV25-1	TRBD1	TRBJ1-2	TGTGCCAGCAGTGAAGCGGGGACAGGGGCTAACTATGGCTACACCTTC	CASSEAGTGANYGYTF
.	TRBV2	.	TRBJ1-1	TGTGCCAGCAGTGAAGAACGGGCTGAAGCTTTCTTT	CASSEERAEAFF
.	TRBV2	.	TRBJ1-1	TGTGCCAGCAGCGCGGACACTGAAGCTTTCTTT	CASSADTEAFF
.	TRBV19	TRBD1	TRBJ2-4	TGTGCCAGTAGTTGGGACAGCAAAAACATTCAGTACTTC	CASSWDSKNIQYF
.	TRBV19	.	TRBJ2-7	TGTGCCAGTAGCAGGGGGGCGCACTACGAGCAGTACTTC	CASSRGAHYEQYF
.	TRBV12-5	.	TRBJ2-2	TGTGCTAGTGGTTTGGGAGGCACCGGGGAGCTGTTTTTT	CASGLGGTGELFF
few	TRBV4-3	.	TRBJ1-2	TGCGCCAGCAGCCAAGCCTTGGACACTGGCTACACCTTC	CASSQALDTGYTF
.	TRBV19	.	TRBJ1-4	TGTGCCAGTAGTACCGGGACGCGGGGTGAAAAACTGTTTTTT	CASSTGTRGEKLFF
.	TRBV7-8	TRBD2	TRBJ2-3	TGTGCCAGCAGCCCTAGACTAGCGGGGGTAACAGATACGCAGTATTTT	CASSPRLAGVTDTQYF
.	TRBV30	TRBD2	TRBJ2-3	TGTGCCTGGAGAACCGGGGGGGGGCTTGATACGCAGTATTTT	CAWRTGGGLDTQYF
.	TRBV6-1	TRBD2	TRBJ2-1	TGTGCCAGCAGTGGTCCGGGACTAGCGATTCTAGGTGAGCAGTTCTTC	CASSGPGLAILGEQFF
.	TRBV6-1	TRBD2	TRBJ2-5	TGTGCCAGCAGTAGCGGGGGGCCCCAAGAGACCCAGTACTTC	CASSSGGPQETQYF
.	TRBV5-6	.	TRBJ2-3	TGTGCCAGCAGCTTGGCAGGGGCCCGCGAAGGCACAGATACGCAGTATTTT	CASSLAGAREGTDTQYF
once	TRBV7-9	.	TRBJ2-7	TGTGCCAGCAGCTTAGCCCCGGACTCTTTAAACTCCTACGAGCAGTACTTC	CASSLAPDSLNSYEQYF
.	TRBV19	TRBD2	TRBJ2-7	TGTGCCAGTAGTCGGGGGGGAATCTACGAGCAGTACTTC	CASSRGGIYEQYF
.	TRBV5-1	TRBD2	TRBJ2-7	TGCGCCAGCAGCTTGACTACTAGCGGCCCATCCTACGAGCAGTACTTC	CASSLTTSGPSYEQYF
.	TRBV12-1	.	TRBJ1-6	TGTGCCAGCAGCTTTGCGCGGGGGGACAAGAATAATTCACCCCTCCACTTT	CASSFARGDKNNSPLHF
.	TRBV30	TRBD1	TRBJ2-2	TGTGCCTGGGGACAGGGCGCCGGGGAGCTGTTTTTT	CAWGQGAGELFF
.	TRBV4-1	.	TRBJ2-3	TGCGCCAGCAGCCAAGCTACCACAGATACGCAGTATTTT	CASSQATTDTQYF
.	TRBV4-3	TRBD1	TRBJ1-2	TGCGCCAGCAGCCAAGCCCTAACAGGGGGTCCCGGTGGCTACACCTTC	CASSQALTGGPGGYTF
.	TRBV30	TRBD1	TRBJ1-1	TGTGCCGGTACAGGGGGCGCCACTGAAGCTTTCTTT	CAGTGGATEAFF
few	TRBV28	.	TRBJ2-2	TGTGCCAGCAGTTCATTTAGACGGGTGAGAGCCGGGGAGCTGTTTTTT	CASSSFRRVRAGELFF
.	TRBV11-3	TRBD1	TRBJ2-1	TGTGCCAGCAGCTTAGTTGGGACAGCCCCCTACAATGAGCAGTTCTTC	CASSLVGTAPYNEQFF
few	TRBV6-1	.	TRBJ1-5	TGTGCCAGCAGTGACAGGGAAGGGCGCGGCAATCAGCCCCAGCATTTT	CASSDREGRGNQPQHF
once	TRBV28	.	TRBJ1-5	TGTGCCAGCAGAGGGCAGGGGCCGCGTCATCAGCCCCAGCATTTT	CASRGQGPRHQPQHF
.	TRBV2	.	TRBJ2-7	TGTGCCAGCTGCAGGGCTTACGAGCAGTACTTC	CASCRAYEQYF
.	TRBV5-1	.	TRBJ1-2	TGCGCCAGCAGCTTGGCGCCAGACTATGGCTACACCTTC	CASSLAPDYGYTF
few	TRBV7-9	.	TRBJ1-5	TGTGCCAGCAGCCCACGAGGTAATCAGCCCCAGCATTTT	CASSPRGNQPQHF
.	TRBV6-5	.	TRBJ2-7	TGTGCCAGCAGTTCTAGGGGGGGAAGCTCCTACGAGCAGTACTTC	CASSSRGGSSYEQYF
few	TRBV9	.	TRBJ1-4	TGTGCCAGCAGTGAATTGGGGGGTAATGAAAAACTGTTTTTT	CASSELGGNEKLFF
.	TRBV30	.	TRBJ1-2	TGTGCCTGGGATCATGGGGCCAGTTCGGGCTACACCTTC	CAWDHGASSGYTF
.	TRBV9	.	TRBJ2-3	TGTGCCAGCAGCGTAGACCCGGGCACAGATACGCAGTATTTT	CASSVDPGTDTQYF
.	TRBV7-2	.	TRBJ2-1	TGTGCCAGCAGCTTAAGCCGCAATGAGCAGTTCTTC	CASSLSRNEQFF
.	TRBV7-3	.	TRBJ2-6	TGTGCCAGCAGCTTAACGGCTGGCCGGAGGTCTGGGGCCAACGTCCTGACTTTC	CASSLTAGRRSGANVLTF